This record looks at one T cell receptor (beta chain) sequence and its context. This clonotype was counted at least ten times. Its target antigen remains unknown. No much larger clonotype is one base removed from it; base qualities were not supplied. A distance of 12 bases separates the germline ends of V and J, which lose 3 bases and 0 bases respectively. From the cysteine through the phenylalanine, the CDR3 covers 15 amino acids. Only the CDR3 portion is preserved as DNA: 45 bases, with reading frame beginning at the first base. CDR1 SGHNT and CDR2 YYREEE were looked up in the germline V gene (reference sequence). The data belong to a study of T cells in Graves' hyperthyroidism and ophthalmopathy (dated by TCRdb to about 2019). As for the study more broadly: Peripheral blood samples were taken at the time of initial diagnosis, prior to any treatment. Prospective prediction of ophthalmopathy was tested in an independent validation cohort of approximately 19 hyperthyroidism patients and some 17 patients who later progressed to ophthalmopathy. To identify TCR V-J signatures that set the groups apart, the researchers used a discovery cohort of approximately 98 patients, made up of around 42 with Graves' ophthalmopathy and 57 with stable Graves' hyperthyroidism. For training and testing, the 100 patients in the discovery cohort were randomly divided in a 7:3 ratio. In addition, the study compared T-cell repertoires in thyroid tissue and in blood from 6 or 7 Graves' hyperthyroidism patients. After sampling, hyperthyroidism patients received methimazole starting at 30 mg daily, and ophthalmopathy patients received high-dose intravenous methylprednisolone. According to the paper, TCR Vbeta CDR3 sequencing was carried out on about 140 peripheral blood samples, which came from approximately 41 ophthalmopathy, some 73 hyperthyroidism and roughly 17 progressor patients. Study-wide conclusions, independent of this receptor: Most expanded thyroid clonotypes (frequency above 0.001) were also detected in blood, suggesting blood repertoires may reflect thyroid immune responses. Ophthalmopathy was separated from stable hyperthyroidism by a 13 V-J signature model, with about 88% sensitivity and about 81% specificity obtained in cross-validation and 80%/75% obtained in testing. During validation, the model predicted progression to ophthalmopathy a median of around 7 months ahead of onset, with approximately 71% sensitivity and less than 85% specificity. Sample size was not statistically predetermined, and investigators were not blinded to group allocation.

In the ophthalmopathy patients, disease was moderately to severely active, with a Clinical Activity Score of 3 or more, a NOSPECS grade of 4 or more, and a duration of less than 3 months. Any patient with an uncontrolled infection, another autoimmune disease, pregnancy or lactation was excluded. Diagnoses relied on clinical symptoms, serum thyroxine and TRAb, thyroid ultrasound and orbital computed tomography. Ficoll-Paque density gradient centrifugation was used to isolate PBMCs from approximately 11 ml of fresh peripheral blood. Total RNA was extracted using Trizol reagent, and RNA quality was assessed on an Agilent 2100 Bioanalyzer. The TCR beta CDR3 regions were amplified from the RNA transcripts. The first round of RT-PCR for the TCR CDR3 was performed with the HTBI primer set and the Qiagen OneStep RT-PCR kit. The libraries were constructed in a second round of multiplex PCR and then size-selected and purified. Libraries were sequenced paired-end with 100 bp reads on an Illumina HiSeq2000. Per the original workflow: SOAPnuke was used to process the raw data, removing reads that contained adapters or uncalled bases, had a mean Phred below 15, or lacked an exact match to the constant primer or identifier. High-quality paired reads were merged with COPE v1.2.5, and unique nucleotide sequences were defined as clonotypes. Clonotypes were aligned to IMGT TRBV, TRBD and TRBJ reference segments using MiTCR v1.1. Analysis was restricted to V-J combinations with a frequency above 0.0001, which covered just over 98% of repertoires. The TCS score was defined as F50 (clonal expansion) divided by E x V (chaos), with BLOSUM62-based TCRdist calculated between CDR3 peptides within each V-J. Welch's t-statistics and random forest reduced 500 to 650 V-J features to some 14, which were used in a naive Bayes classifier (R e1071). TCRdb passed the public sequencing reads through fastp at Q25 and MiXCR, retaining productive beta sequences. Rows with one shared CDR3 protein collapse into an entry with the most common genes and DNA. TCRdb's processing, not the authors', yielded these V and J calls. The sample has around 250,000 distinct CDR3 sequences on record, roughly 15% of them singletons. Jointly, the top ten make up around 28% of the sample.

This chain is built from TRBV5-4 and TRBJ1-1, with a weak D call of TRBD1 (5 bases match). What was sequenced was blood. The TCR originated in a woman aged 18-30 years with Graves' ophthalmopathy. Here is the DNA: TGTGCCAGCAGCTCGGGGGGTAGGATGAACACTGAAGCTTTCTTT. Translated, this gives CASSSGGRMNTEAFF.